The present T cell receptor beta chain was sequenced within a study of OX40 agonist ivuxolimab in advanced cancers. With respect to the entire study: Ivuxolimab, which targeted the costimulatory receptor OX40 (CD134), was an agonistic, fully human IgG2 monoclonal antibody. Intravenous ivuxolimab was administered to patients every 2 weeks at six dose levels: 0.01, 0.1, 0.3, 1.5, 3 and 10 mg/kg. Among the roughly 52 dose-escalation patients, approximately 20 had hepatocellular carcinoma, approximately 15 melanoma, 9 renal cell carcinoma and 9 head and neck cancer. In the dose-escalation cohort, around four fifths of patients were male, and the mean age was approximately 60 years, with a range of about 23 to 85. Prior anti-PD-1, anti-PD-L1 or anti-CTLA-4 therapy was permitted, and checkpoint inhibitors had been received by about 36% of dose-escalation patients. Three dose-escalation patients achieved partial responses, one with hepatocellular carcinoma and two with cutaneous melanoma. Peripheral TCRbeta sequencing was intended to test whether TCR sequence diversity was altered and clonal T-cell expansion was caused by ivuxolimab. The monotherapy dose-escalation portion (N ≈ 57 patients) of the phase I ivuxolimab trial is reported in the paper. Broader findings and caveats from the paper: At doses of 0.1 to 3.0 mg/kg, clonal expansion of both CD4+ and CD8+ T cells in blood was seen between baseline and week 6. After ivuxolimab, more expanded clones were found on average in CD8+ T cells than in CD4+ T cells. Which antigens the clonally expanded peripheral T cells were specific for was not determined. In the 0.1-3.0 mg/kg groups, partial responders had among the lowest normalized peripheral clonal expansion, particularly in CD8+ T cells. Low levels of normalized T-cell clonal expansion were also seen in some patients who did not respond.

As concerns this clone: Its antigen is currently not known. The input lacks base qualities; no much larger clone sits a single base away.

Genomic DNA was extracted from sorted cells for sequencing of the TCRbeta CDR3 region. TCRbeta CDR3 regions were sequenced using the immunoSEQ Assay. TCRdb stores this immuneACCESS table with in-frame sequences only. Part of the clones is absent; in the studies checked, under half of the shortfall reflects unresolved V genes, and no reason is known for the rest. The sample data list roughly 77,000 clones, and approximately 85% of these were observed just once. 2% to 3% of the sample goes to the ten largest clones. The trial excluded patients who had a history of autoimmune disease or who were on systemic immunosuppression. Peripheral blood for TCR sequencing was drawn from every dose cohort at baseline, at cycle 4 day 1 and at cycle 7 day 1. The samples were taken from a phase I, first-in-human, multicenter, open-label dose-escalation trial of ivuxolimab. The trial enrolled adults with locally advanced or metastatic head and neck squamous cell, hepatocellular, melanoma or renal cell carcinoma. Before TCR sequencing, CD4+ and CD8+ T cells were separately sorted from peripheral blood.

The TCR was taken from an adult with an advanced solid tumor such as melanoma, head and neck, liver or kidney cancer. This specimen was CD4+ or CD8+ T cells sorted from blood, taken in a trial of the OX40 agonist ivuxolimab.

The nucleotide sequence is TGTGCCAGCAGCGTAGAACCCTCGGGGGGGCTGGAGCAGTACTTC. Its product reads: CASSVEPSGGLEQYF. This chain is built from TRBV9 and TRBJ2-7, with TRBD2 matching 8 junction bases. The CDR3 numbers 15 residues from cysteine through phenylalanine. Of the read, only the CDR3 DNA is kept; its 45 bases are in frame from base 1. CDR1 and CDR2 (SGDLS, YYNGEE) derive from the germline V gene. Trimming accounts for 0 bases at V and 7 bases at J, while the number of junction bases matched to no gene is 9.